This T cell receptor beta chain originates from a study of blood T cell repertoires in COVID-19. The germline V gene encodes CDR1 LNHDA and CDR2 SQIVND (reference sequence). Trimming took off 5 bases at V and 0 bases at J, with 8 bases between the two ends. The CDR3 has 15 residues. This table comes from immunoSEQ multiplex PCR, and its TCRdb copy is limited to in-frame clones, with some not included. The table includes a few hundred thousand clones, 70% to 90% detected once. This chain joins TRBV19 and TRBJ1-6; no firm D call. The sequence came from a woman aged 25 to 45 who had been exposed to COVID-19. Sequencing used PBMCs or T cells enriched from blood (not recorded which). The CDR3 here is CASSSGSSYNSPLHF. CDR3 DNA: TGTGCCAGTAGTTCCGGGAGCTCCTATAATTCACCCCTCCACTTT.